This TCR beta chain was sequenced in a study of shared clonotypes between healthy human individuals. Replicate PCRs run on sorted subsets employed approximately 0.2 ug DNA, tens of thousands of T cell genomes. Assay used: immunoSEQ multiplex PCR; TCRdb lists only in-frame clones, some missing. The table lists about 2 million clones, 85% to 95% of them singletons. Study-level findings and limits: Estimated clonotype richness was generally higher in naive than memory subsets.

The CDR3 is made up of 15 amino acids. The V gene's germline CDR1 is KGHSH and CDR2 LQKENI. V shed 3 bases and J 5 bases; nucleotides not matched to a gene: 5. Details on this clone: Its antigen is unknown.

This receptor was identified in a man between 18 and 35 years old in good health. The genes are TRBV18 and TRBJ2-5; 11 bases map to TRBD1. The specimen sequenced was naive CD4+ T cells sorted from blood. As to subset: CD45RA+ positively selected. The CDR3 DNA follows: TGTGCCAGCTCACCGTGGACAGGGGGCATTGAGACCCAGTACTTC. It yields the protein CASSPWTGGIETQYF.